Presented here are 29 T cell receptor beta chains from one specimen sequenced in a study of OX40 agonist ivuxolimab in advanced cancers. Generated by immunoSEQ multiplex PCR, the TCRdb table keeps only in-frame clones and is missing some. Among some 91,000 clones listed, approximately 87% were seen once. The specimen comprised CD4+ or CD8+ T cells sorted from blood, sampled in a trial of the OX40 agonist ivuxolimab. The receptor source for this set is an adult with an advanced solid tumor such as melanoma, head and neck, liver or kidney cancer.

The chain combines TRBV2 with TRBJ2-3; D call uncertain. Trimming took 7 bases from V and 0 from J, leaving 11 bases between them. Germline V gene lookup returns CDR1 SNHLY and CDR2 FYNNEI. CDR3 length: 14 residues. This chain's CDR3 is CASKFRTSTDTQYF. CDR3 DNA sequence: TGTGCCAGCAAGTTCAGGACCAGCACAGATACGCAGTATTTT.

The chain recombines TRBV5-5 with TRBJ2-1; 8 positions agree with TRBD2. The length of the CDR3 is 15 residues. CDR1 SGHKS and CDR2 YYEKEE come from the germline V gene (reference sequence). The ends lost 4 bases at V and 4 bases at J; junction bases unmatched: 7. In nucleotides, the CDR3 is TGTGCCAGCAGCCTCTTAGCGGGGTCTTACAATGAGCAGTTCTTC. Translated, it gives CASSLLAGSYNEQFF.

This clone showed up just once. V and J are TRBV2 and TRBJ1-3; weak D call: TRBD1 (5 bases). CDR1 is SNHLY, CDR2 FYNNEI, per germline. The V end lost 7 bases, the J end lost 3 bases, and 10 bases lay between the germline ends. This CDR3 contains 13 residues. In nucleotides, the CDR3 is TGTGCCAGCAAACAGGCATTTGGAAACACCATATATTTT. This gives the protein CASKQAFGNTIYF.

The chain employs TRBV28 and TRBJ2-3; D possibly corresponds to TRBD2 (6 bases). This CDR3 has 15 amino acids. Trimming took off 6 bases at V and 4 bases at J, with 17 bases between the two ends. From germline, CDR1 is MDHEN and CDR2 SYDVKM. CDR3 in DNA: TGTGCCAGCAGACTCGGAGGGCTAAGGTCAGATACGCAGTATTTT. Protein product: CASRLGGLRSDTQYF.

The rearrangement links TRBV15 to TRBJ2-7, with 11 bases lining up with TRBD2. The germline CDR1 and CDR2 sequences are LNHNV and YYDKDF (reference sequence). This CDR3 contains 15 residues. Trimming removed 5 bases from V and 0 bases from J; junction bases left unmatched: 3. The CDR3 coding sequence is TGTGCCACCAGCGGCGGGACTAGCGGCTCCTACGAGCAGTACTTC. Protein product: CATSGGTSGSYEQYF.

CDR3 DNA sequence: TGTGCCACCCGGGCGACTCGGGGTGAGCAGTACTTC. Translating gives CATRATRGEQYF. The V call is TRBV6-1, the J call TRBJ2-7; tentative D call: TRBD2 (5 bases). Trimming removed 10 bases from V and 7 bases from J, with 17 bases in between. CDR3 length equals 12 residues. Germline values: CDR1 MNHNS, CDR2 SASEGT.

V gene TRBV27 combines with J gene TRBJ2-1; 11 nucleotides agree with TRBD2. The CDR3 covers 21 residues. CDR1 and CDR2 from the germline V gene are MNHEY and SMNVEV (reference sequence). Losses at the gene ends were 6 bases for V and 5 bases for J; bases not matched to a gene: 24. The CDR3 is CASSFSQRALLAGVSNNEQFF. The CDR3 region has the DNA TGTGCCAGCAGCTTCTCCCAGAGGGCCTTACTAGCGGGAGTGTCGAACAATGAGCAGTTCTTC.

The sample holds one count of this clone. The gene calls are TRBV5-1 and TRBJ1-5; TRBD1 is a possible D gene (6 bases). With 5 bases removed from V and 0 bases from J, the gap between germline ends came to 12 bases. Germline V gives CDR1 SGHRS, CDR2 YFSETQ. The CDR3 runs to 15 residues. The chain's CDR3 is CASRTGPYSNQPQHF. The CDR3 DNA is TGCGCCAGCAGAACAGGGCCCTATAGCAATCAGCCCCAGCATTTT.

The V gene is TRBV5-1, the J gene TRBJ2-6; 8 bases align to TRBD1. The junction had 5 bases not matched to a gene; V was cut back by 0 bases and J by 0 bases. The CDR3 has 18 residues. Germline CDR1 and CDR2: SGHRS and YFSETQ. DNA of the CDR3: TGCGCCAGCAGCTTGGTGACAGGGGACCTCTCTGGGGCCAACGTCCTGACTTTC. The encoded protein is CASSLVTGDLSGANVLTF. Filled out from reference TRBV5-1 and TRBJ2-6, the complete variable domain reads KAGVTQTPRYLIKTRGQQVTLSCSPISGHRSVSWYQQTPGQGLQFLFEYFSETQRNKGNFPGRFSGRQFSNSRSEMNVSTLELGDSALYLCASSLVTGDLSGANVLTFGAGSRLTVL.

The chain joins TRBV7-3 to TRBJ2-7; 7 bases align to TRBD2. Germline assignment: CDR1 SGHTA and CDR2 FQGTGA. The CDR3 runs 15 residues. With 5 bases clipped from V and 0 bases from J, the junction kept 7 bases outside the gene matches. This chain's CDR3 is CASSPLGGSSYEQYF. Here the CDR3 DNA reads TGTGCCAGCAGCCCCCTCGGCGGGAGCTCCTACGAGCAGTACTTC.

The J gene is TRBJ2-7, the V gene TRBV6-5; D is tentatively TRBD1 or TRBD2 (5 bases each). The CDR3 extends over 14 amino acids. Deletions cut 6 bases from V and 3 bases from J, with 15 bases between. Germline V gene data show CDR1 as MNHEY and CDR2 as SVGAGI. The CDR3 DNA is TGTGCCAGCAGAAATTCTGGGGGAAGCTACGAGCAGTACTTC. Its translation is CASRNSGGSYEQYF.

This chain uses TRBV4-3 with TRBJ1-2; D is ambiguous. The CDR3 consists of 16 residues. Trimming removed 0 bases from V and 4 bases from J, with 15 bases in between. Germline lookup yields CDR1 LGHNA and CDR2 YSLEER. The CDR3 loop is CASSQDTASLGYGYTF. The CDR3 DNA reads as TGCGCCAGCAGCCAAGATACAGCCTCCTTAGGCTATGGCTACACCTTC.

The chain couples TRBV2 to TRBJ2-4; possibly TRBD2 for D (6 bases). CDR3 length: 16 amino acids. V was pared by 0 bases and J by 1 base, with 10 bases between. Germline lookup yields CDR1 SNHLY and CDR2 FYNNEI. The CDR3 DNA is TGTGCCAGCAGTGAAGCGGTCACTAGCGCCAAAAACATTCAGTACTTC. Its translation is CASSEAVTSAKNIQYF.

The rearrangement links TRBV10-1 to TRBJ2-1; 9 nucleotides match TRBD1. Germline V gene data show CDR1 as WNHNN and CDR2 as SYGVQD (reference sequence). This CDR3 has 14 amino acids. V trimming: 6 bases; J trimming: 8 bases; junction bases outside the gene matches: 8. Here the CDR3 DNA reads TGCGCCAGCAGCCCGGGACAGGGATTTGATGAGCAGTTCTTC. This translates into CASSPGQGFDEQFF.

The rearrangement joins TRBV28 to TRBJ2-2; D perhaps matches TRBD2 (5 bases). The germline gives CDR1 MDHEN, CDR2 SYDVKM. V was pared by 6 bases and J by 7 bases, with 15 bases between. The CDR3 has 14 residues. This CDR3 reads CASRRAGGGGELFF. The CDR3 region has the DNA TGTGCCAGCAGGCGGGCAGGTGGTGGCGGGGAGCTGTTTTTT.

The chain uses TRBV4-3 and TRBJ2-5, with 15 bases fitting TRBD2. Per the germline V gene, CDR1 is LGHNA and CDR2 is YSLEER. The CDR3 extends over 17 amino acids. The V segment lost 3 bases and the J segment 4 bases; nucleotides outside the gene matches: 6. The CDR3 loop is CASSQGTSGRFRETQYF. CDR3 bases: TGCGCCAGCAGCCAGGGGACTAGCGGGAGGTTTCGAGAGACCCAGTACTTC.

The chain links TRBV5-8 to TRBJ1-5; 9 nucleotides match TRBD1. Looked up from germline, CDR1 is SGHTS and CDR2 is YDEGEE. The CDR3 length is 14 residues. J gave up 2 bases and V 4 bases, and 1 base lay outside the gene matches. The CDR3 here is CASSRDRGNQPQHF. For the CDR3, the DNA is TGTGCCAGCAGCCGGGACAGGGGCAATCAGCCCCAGCATTTT.

This chain joins TRBV5-4 and TRBJ2-5; D is ambiguous. CDR3 size: 14 residues. From germline, CDR1 is SGHNT and CDR2 YYREEE (reference sequence). The ends were cut back, 0 bases at V and 2 bases at J, with 8 bases in the middle. The CDR3 sequence is CASSLGQAQETQYF. In DNA, the CDR3 is TGTGCCAGCAGCTTGGGGCAAGCACAAGAGACCCAGTACTTC.

The chain is built from TRBV5-5 and TRBJ2-3; 11 bases match TRBD2. Trimming removed 4 bases from V and 2 bases from J; junction bases left unmatched: 9. Germline CDR1 and CDR2: SGHKS and YYEKEE (reference sequence). The CDR3 length is 17 residues. CDR3 region: CASSRPLAGGNTDTQYF. For the CDR3, the DNA is TGTGCCAGCAGCCGTCCGTTAGCGGGGGGGAACACAGATACGCAGTATTTT.

V is TRBV5-6 and J is TRBJ2-5, with a possible D match to TRBD2 (5 bases). The CDR3 covers 14 residues. Germline CDR1 and CDR2: SGHDT and YYEEEE. Trimming cost V 2 bases and J 1 base, with 9 bases left between them. The CDR3 sequence: CASSFVGSQETQYF. The DNA for the CDR3 is TGTGCCAGCAGCTTCGTAGGGAGCCAAGAGACCCAGTACTTC.

This clone was detected a few times. The V call is TRBV28, the J call TRBJ2-3, with D unresolved. With 10 bases removed from V and 3 bases from J, the gap between germline ends came to 20 bases. This CDR3 comprises 15 residues. Germline CDR1 is MDHEN and CDR2 is SYDVKM. CDR3 sequence (DNA): TGTGCCACCAACCTCTTGGGTGGTAGAACAGATACGCAGTATTTT. Its translation: CATNLLGGRTDTQYF.

This chain joins TRBV19 and TRBJ2-1; D ambiguous. This CDR3 comprises 13 residues. V was clipped by 7 bases and J by 1 base, with 8 bases between them. The germline CDR1 and CDR2 sequences are LNHDA and SQIVND (reference sequence). For the CDR3, the DNA is TGTGCCAGTACCCCAGCGTCCTACAATGAGCAGTTCTTC. Protein product: CASTPASYNEQFF.

This chain uses TRBV2 with TRBJ2-7; no firm D call. V gave up 3 bases and J gave up 2 bases, with 14 bases separating them. The length of the CDR3 is 15 residues. Germline CDR1 reads SNHLY; CDR2 reads FYNNEI. The CDR3 loop is CASSDSETLTYEQYV. The CDR3, as DNA: TGTGCCAGCAGTGACTCGGAGACACTAACCTACGAGCAGTACGTC.

The rearrangement links TRBV19 to TRBJ1-6; 10 positions agree with TRBD1. The CDR3 contains 13 residues. Unmatched junction bases numbered 2, after V lost 5 bases and J lost 10 bases. The V gene's germline CDR1 is LNHDA and CDR2 SQIVND (reference sequence). CDR3 sequence: CASSGDRGSPLHF. The CDR3 DNA reads TGTGCCAGTAGTGGGGACAGGGGCTCACCCCTCCACTTT.

The chain is built from TRBV2 and TRBJ2-2; D may be TRBD2 (6 bases). CDR1 is SNHLY, CDR2 FYNNEI, per germline. The CDR3 is made up of 15 amino acids. The germline V and J ends were trimmed by 3 bases and 6 bases, with 14 bases remaining between them. In DNA, the CDR3 is TGTGCCAGCAGTGACTCGACTAGTACCGCCGGGGAGCTGTTTTTT. Residues: CASSDSTSTAGELFF.

The genes are TRBV7-8 and TRBJ1-5; D is unresolved. Germline V gene lookup returns CDR1 SGHVS and CDR2 FQNEAQ. CDR3 length equals 15 residues. V was clipped by 1 base and J by 0 bases, with 7 bases between them. Written as DNA, the CDR3 is TGTGCCAGCAGCTTAGAAGGTTATAGCAATCAGCCCCAGCATTTT. It specifies CASSLEGYSNQPQHF.

V and J are TRBV5-1 and TRBJ2-7; D possibly corresponds to TRBD2 (6 bases). Germline V gene data show CDR1 as SGHRS and CDR2 as YFSETQ. Trimming took off 0 bases at V and 4 bases at J, with 14 bases between the two ends. This CDR3 has 15 residues. The CDR3 bases are TGCGCCAGCAGCTTGGCCGGGGACTCGCCATACGAGCAGTACGTC. Its translation is CASSLAGDSPYEQYV.

This clone was picked up one time. The chain joins TRBV6-1 to TRBJ2-3, with D tentatively TRBD1 or TRBD2 (5 bases each). CDR1 MNHNS and CDR2 SASEGT come from the germline V gene. This CDR3 comprises 15 residues. Trimming pared 3 bases from V and 3 bases from J, leaving 13 bases between. CDR3 region: CASSDSGTVTDTQYF. CDR3 in DNA: TGTGCCAGCAGTGATTCCGGGACCGTGACAGATACGCAGTATTTT.

J is TRBJ1-5 and V is TRBV28, with TRBD1 matching 9 bases. V trimming: 6 bases; J trimming: 4 bases; junction bases outside the gene matches: 7. This CDR3 has 15 amino acids. Germline lookup yields CDR1 MDHEN and CDR2 SYDVKM. CDR3 amino acids: CASSPQGAGNQPQHF. The CDR3 DNA follows: TGTGCCAGCAGCCCACAGGGGGCAGGAAATCAGCCCCAGCATTTT.